Below are 2 T cell receptor beta chains sequenced from a single sample in a study of OX40 agonist ivuxolimab in advanced cancers. Using immunoSEQ multiplex PCR, the repertoire was profiled, and TCRdb retains in-frame clones only, with some absent. The data show about 20,000 clones, about 85% seen once. Sequenced material: CD4+ or CD8+ T cells sorted from blood, taken in a trial of the OX40 agonist ivuxolimab. Source of these receptors: an adult with an advanced solid tumor such as melanoma, head and neck, liver or kidney cancer.

The V and J genes are TRBV27 and TRBJ2-4, with 10 bases aligning to TRBD1. CDR1 MNHEY and CDR2 SMNVEV come from the germline V gene (reference sequence). The CDR3 spans 14 residues. The J segment lost 5 bases and the V segment lost 4 bases, leaving 2 bases of the junction unmatched. The CDR3: CASSWGTGENIQYF. In nucleotides, the CDR3 is TGTGCCAGCAGTTGGGGGACAGGGGAAAACATTCAGTACTTC.

The sample holds one count of this clone. The V gene is TRBV6-6, the J gene TRBJ1-2; 8 positions agree with TRBD1. This CDR3 has 14 residues. The germline CDR1 and CDR2 sequences are MNHNY and SVGAGI (reference sequence). The trim removed 0 bases at V and 6 bases at J, leaving 3 bases unmatched. The CDR3 is CASSYSLTGDGYTF. The CDR3, as DNA: TGTGCCAGCAGTTACTCTTTGACAGGGGATGGCTACACCTTC.